This T cell receptor beta chain appears in the sequencing data of a study of blood T cell repertoires in COVID-19. Background on the study: Both acute and convalescent COVID-19 samples were obtained from the United States, Italy and Spain.

The method was immunoSEQ multiplex PCR; TCRdb's version includes in-frame clones alone and lacks a portion of them. Among roughly 700,000 clones listed, approximately 90% were seen once. The CDR3 is made up of 13 amino acids. V shed 2 bases and J shed 8 bases, with 12 bases lying between them. Germline values: CDR1 MDHEN, CDR2 SYDVKM. This chain uses TRBV28 with TRBJ1-2; D remains ambiguous. Specimen: peripheral blood. The clonotype comes from a woman aged 18-30 years with acute or convalescent COVID-19. The DNA for the CDR3 is TGTGCCAGCAGTTTAGGGCGGGATTGGGGCTACACCTTC. It translates to CASSLGRDWGYTF.